The rows below give T cell receptor beta chains drawn from one sample of a study of blood T cell repertoires in COVID-19. Repertoires were generated with immunoSEQ multiplex PCR, while TCRdb's copy carries only in-frame clones and drops some. The sample gives 200,000 or so clones, about 90% of which show up once; around 2.9% is in the top ten. Sequencing input: peripheral blood. These TCRs come from a woman aged 55-69 years with acute or convalescent COVID-19. Each CDR3 is given with its conserved first and last residue. The D gene is left open where the match is weak. The size entry is marked missing in some rows and otherwise reads once, few, many or a size class.

abundance	v_gene	d_gene	len	j_gene	CDR3nt	CDR3aa
-	TRBV3-1/TRBV3-2	-	13	TRBJ1-2	TGTGCCAGCAGCCAAGTTCCCGGGAAAGGCTACACCTTC	CASSQVPGKGYTF
-	TRBV7-2	-	16	TRBJ2-3	TGTGCCAGCAGCTTAGGGTCGGGGGTAATCACAGATACGCAGTATTTT	CASSLGSGVITDTQYF
-	TRBV6-6	TRBD2	16	TRBJ2-7	TGTGCCAGCAGTTACTCGCGGCTAGCGGGAGCCTACGAGCAGTACTTC	CASSYSRLAGAYEQYF
-	TRBV6-5	TRBD1	15	TRBJ2-6	TGTGCCAGCAGGACAGGGGGCTCTGGGGCCAACGTCCTGACTTTC	CASRTGGSGANVLTF
-	TRBV3-1/TRBV3-2	TRBD1	16	TRBJ1-5	TGTGCCAGCAGCCCTTCGGACAGGGGTGCCAATCAGCCCCAGCATTTT	CASSPSDRGANQPQHF
-	TRBV2	-	15	TRBJ2-7	TGTGCCAGCAGTGCCCGTGACAGAGCCGGCTACGAGCAGTACTTC	CASSARDRAGYEQYF
few	TRBV18	TRBD1	17	TRBJ1-2	TGTGCCAGCTCAGCCGGGACAGGGGGCGTCTCCGACTATGGCTACACCTTC	CASSAGTGGVSDYGYTF
-	TRBV7-9	TRBD2	16	TRBJ2-3	TGTGCCAGCAGCCCGTTTGGTAGCGGGATTTCGGATACGCAGTATTTT	CASSPFGSGISDTQYF
-	TRBV7-9	-	14	TRBJ1-1	TGTGCCAGCAGCTTTTGGGGGCGGGTCACTGAAGCTTTCTTT	CASSFWGRVTEAFF
-	TRBV15	-	14	TRBJ2-7	TGTGCCACCAGCAGAGCCCCAGGGACCTACGAGCAGTACTTC	CATSRAPGTYEQYF
-	TRBV4-3	-	18	TRBJ2-7	TGCGCCAGCAGCCAAGATTTGAGGGAAGGACGGAGCTCCTACGAGCAGTACTTC	CASSQDLREGRSSYEQYF
-	TRBV3-1/TRBV3-2	TRBD1	16	TRBJ2-1	TGTGCCAGCAGCCCGGGACAGGGGTCCTCCTACAATGAGCAGTTCTTC	CASSPGQGSSYNEQFF
-	TRBV3-1/TRBV3-2	-	15	TRBJ1-5	TGTGCCAGCAGCCAAGGAGGAGGGTTAGGACAGCCCCAGCATTTT	CASSQGGGLGQPQHF
few	TRBV5-1	-	18	TRBJ1-2	TGCGCCAGCAGCTTGGGGCCAAGCGGGGAGGGGGTATACTATGGCTACACCTTC	CASSLGPSGEGVYYGYTF
-	TRBV7-3	-	13	TRBJ2-2	TGTGCCAGCAGCTCCCCAGGGTCCGGGGAGCTGTTTTTT	CASSSPGSGELFF
-	TRBV27	TRBD1	17	TRBJ2-7	TGTGCCAGCAGTTTGAATGGGGGGACAGGACTTTCCTACGAGCAGTACTTC	CASSLNGGTGLSYEQYF
-	TRBV15	-	16	TRBJ1-5	TGTGCCACCAGCAGAGACAAAACTAGAGGCAATCAGCCCCAGCATTTT	CATSRDKTRGNQPQHF
-	TRBV19	-	13	TRBJ1-5	TGTGCCAGTAGTCCAGGGGGCAATCAGCCCCAGCATTTT	CASSPGGNQPQHF
-	TRBV6-6	TRBD1	14	TRBJ1-3	TGTGCCAGCACTCCCGACAGGGCTGGAAACACCATATATTTT	CASTPDRAGNTIYF
-	TRBV6-2/TRBV6-3	-	16	TRBJ2-2	TGTGCCAGCATCCCGAGGGAGACCCAATACACCGGGGAGCTGTTTTTT	CASIPRETQYTGELFF
-	TRBV27	-	13	TRBJ1-2	TGTGCCAGCAGTTTAACCCCAAAGGGGGGCTACACCTTC	CASSLTPKGGYTF
-	TRBV10-3	-	15	TRBJ1-2	TGTGCCATCAGTGAGTCGGGCAGGGGTGGCTATGGCTACACCTTC	CAISESGRGGYGYTF
-	TRBV7-3	-	15	TRBJ2-5	TGTGCCAGCAGCTTAACGGTCTCGTTCAGAGAGACCCAGTACTTC	CASSLTVSFRETQYF
-	TRBV3-1/TRBV3-2	-	13	TRBJ1-6	TGTGCCAGCATAGGGGCCGGTAATTCACCCCTCCACTTT	CASIGAGNSPLHF
-	TRBV7-8	-	13	TRBJ1-5	TGTGCCAGCAGCTTAGGGTTAGCTCAGCCCCAGCATTTT	CASSLGLAQPQHF
-	TRBV5-6	TRBD1	15	TRBJ1-5	TGTGCCAGCAGCTTACGACAGGGTTTCGTTCAGCCCCAGCATTTT	CASSLRQGFVQPQHF
-	TRBV7-8	TRBD1	15	TRBJ2-1	TGTGCCAGCGTATCACAGGGGGCATCCTACAATGAGCAGTTCTTC	CASVSQGASYNEQFF
-	TRBV5-4	-	14	TRBJ2-5	TGTGCCAGCAGCTATCCGCCGGGAGTGGGGACCCAGTACTTC	CASSYPPGVGTQYF
few	TRBV2	-	15	TRBJ1-1	TGTGCCAGCAGCAACGACCCCTATGGGGGGACTGAAGCTTTCTTT	CASSNDPYGGTEAFF
-	TRBV6-4	TRBD1	15	TRBJ2-2	TGTGCCAGCAGTGTTCAGGGGGATAACACCGGGGAGCTGTTTTTT	CASSVQGDNTGELFF
once	TRBV30	TRBD2	14	TRBJ2-5	TGTGCCCTCAGTGGCAGCGGGGAACGAGAGACCCAGTACTTC	CALSGSGERETQYF
few	TRBV10-2	-	15	TRBJ1-5	TGCGCCAGCAGTGAGTCCGGGGGAGGAGGGCAGCCCCAGCATTTT	CASSESGGGGQPQHF
-	TRBV2	TRBD2	18	TRBJ2-1	TGTGCCAGCAGAAGGACTAGCGGGAGGCCTAGCTCCTACAATGAGCAGTTCTTC	CASRRTSGRPSSYNEQFF
once	TRBV7-3	-	15	TRBJ1-1	TGTGCCAGCAGCCCATTTGGGGAGGAGTTCGCTGAAGCTTTCTTT	CASSPFGEEFAEAFF
-	TRBV15	-	13	TRBJ1-3	TGTGCCACCTCCTCGCGGGCTGGAAACACCATATATTTT	CATSSRAGNTIYF
-	TRBV29-1	-	14	TRBJ1-2	TGCAGCGTTGAACCAGGGCCCCCTAACTATGGCTACACCTTC	CSVEPGPPNYGYTF
-	TRBV6-6	TRBD2	14	TRBJ2-1	TGTGCCAGCCTACTAGCGGGAGGGGGTAATGAGCAGTTCTTC	CASLLAGGGNEQFF
-	TRBV5-5	-	12	TRBJ2-2	TGTGCCAGCAGTCCGGAGACCGGGGAGCTGTTTTTT	CASSPETGELFF
-	TRBV28	-	14	TRBJ1-1	TGTGCCAGCAGTTTAGTTCGAGGGAACACTGAAGCTTTCTTT	CASSLVRGNTEAFF
-	TRBV11-2	-	15	TRBJ1-5	TGTGCCAGCAGCCCAGGGGCAGGGGGCAATCAGCCCCAGCATTTT	CASSPGAGGNQPQHF
-	TRBV19	TRBD1	15	TRBJ1-1	TGTGCCAGTAGTATGGACAGGAGGGCGAGCACTGAAGCTTTCTTT	CASSMDRRASTEAFF
-	TRBV9	-	15	TRBJ1-3	TGTGCCAGCAGCGCCGGACACGTCTCCGGAAACACCATATATTTT	CASSAGHVSGNTIYF
few	TRBV19	TRBD1	15	TRBJ1-1	TGTGCCAGTAGTACCCCAGGACAGGTTCACACTGAAGCTTTCTTT	CASSTPGQVHTEAFF
-	TRBV5-1	-	14	TRBJ2-3	TGCGCCAGCACCGAGCGGGTAGGGGTAGATACGCAGTATTTT	CASTERVGVDTQYF
-	TRBV13	TRBD2	15	TRBJ2-5	TGTGCCAGCAGCTTCGGACTAGCGGCACAAGAGACCCAGTACTTC	CASSFGLAAQETQYF
-	TRBV4-3	TRBD1	17	TRBJ1-1	TGCGCCAGCAGCCAAGATACCGGGACAGTACTGAACACTGAAGCTTTCTTT	CASSQDTGTVLNTEAFF
-	TRBV7-8	-	15	TRBJ1-5	TGTGCCAGCAGCCCCATTACGGGTTTCAATCAGCCCCAGCATTTT	CASSPITGFNQPQHF
-	TRBV2	-	12	TRBJ2-3	TGTGCCAGCGGCCGGGGAACAGATACGCAGTATTTT	CASGRGTDTQYF
-	TRBV19	-	15	TRBJ2-6	TGTGCCAGTCGACTACAGGGCTCTGGGGCCAACGTCCTGACTTTC	CASRLQGSGANVLTF
-	TRBV5-4	TRBD1	15	TRBJ1-4	TGTGCCAGCAGCACGTGGACAGGGGGAAATGAAAAACTGTTTTTT	CASSTWTGGNEKLFF
-	TRBV16	-	13	TRBJ1-1	TGTGCCAGCAGCCAAGACAGAAACACTGAAGCTTTCTTT	CASSQDRNTEAFF
-	TRBV30	-	16	TRBJ2-3	TGTGCCTGGAGTGTACCCTCGACAGGCTTTACAGATACGCAGTATTTT	CAWSVPSTGFTDTQYF
-	TRBV23-1	-	14	TRBJ2-7	TGCGCCAGCAGTCAATCAAGGGGTACCTACGAGCAGTACTTC	CASSQSRGTYEQYF
-	TRBV3-1/TRBV3-2	TRBD2	16	TRBJ2-4	TGTGCCAGCAGCCAAGAACCAGCGGGGGGTGAAAACATTCAGTACTTC	CASSQEPAGGENIQYF
-	TRBV9	TRBD1	15	TRBJ1-2	TGTGCCAGCAGCGTAGGCTCGACAGGGACCTATGGCTACACCTTC	CASSVGSTGTYGYTF